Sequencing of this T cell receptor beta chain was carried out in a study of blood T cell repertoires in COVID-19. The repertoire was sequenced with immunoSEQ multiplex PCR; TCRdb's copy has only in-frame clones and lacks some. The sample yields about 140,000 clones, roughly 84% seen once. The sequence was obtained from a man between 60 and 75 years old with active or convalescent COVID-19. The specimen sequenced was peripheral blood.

CDR3 nucleotides: TGTGCCAGCAGGAGTGAGGCCGCAATTAAGAACACTGAAGCTTTCTTT. Translated, it gives CASRSEAAIKNTEAFF. The chain couples TRBV7-2 to TRBJ1-1; no definite D call. The CDR3 totals 16 residues. From germline, CDR1 is SGHTA and CDR2 FQGNSA. V lost 6 bases and J 1 base, leaving 18 bases between the germline ends. The full variable domain, in which reference TRBV7-2 and TRBJ1-1 provide the parts outside the CDR3, is GAGVSQSPSNKVTEKGKDVELRCDPISGHTALYWYRQSLGQGLEFLIYFQGNSAPDKSGLPSDRFSAERTGGSVSTLTIQRTQQEDSAVYLCASRSEAAIKNTEAFFGQGTRLTVV.